The 25 T cell receptor beta chains presented below share a single source sample, sequenced in a study of T cell changes during pregnancy in multiple sclerosis. Profiled with immunoSEQ multiplex PCR; TCRdb holds only in-frame clones, not every one. The repertoire has 55,000 to 85,000 clones, around 94% of them found once; the top ten carry approximately 0.63%. The material sequenced was peripheral blood, taken in the third trimester of pregnancy. The source of these receptors is a female donor with multiple sclerosis, enrolled in a pregnancy study.

The chain recombines TRBV19 with TRBJ1-1; the match to TRBD1 covers 11 bases. Losses at the gene ends were 3 bases for V and 3 bases for J; bases not matched to a gene: 3. Germline assignment: CDR1 LNHDA and CDR2 SQIVND (reference sequence). CDR3 length equals 15 residues. CDR3 nucleotide sequence: TGTGCCAGTAGTATTCGGACAGGGGGCTACACTGAAGCTTTCTTT. Translated, it gives CASSIRTGGYTEAFF.

This chain connects TRBV18 to TRBJ2-2; 7 nucleotides align to TRBD2. Germline V gene sequence: CDR1 KGHSH, CDR2 LQKENI. V lost 3 bases and J lost 5; bases outside the gene matches: 3. This CDR3 is built from 14 residues. CDR3 bases: TGTGCCAGCTCACCGGCTAGCGGAACCGGGGAGCTGTTTTTT. It yields the protein CASSPASGTGELFF.

V gene TRBV10-3 combines with J gene TRBJ2-1; 12 bases match TRBD1. Looked up from germline, CDR1 is ENHRY and CDR2 is SYGVKD. This CDR3 is built from 18 residues. Unmatched junction bases numbered 10, after V lost 7 bases and J lost 0 bases. CDR3 region: CAINPGQGAQNSYNEQFF. In DNA, the CDR3 is TGTGCCATCAACCCGGGACAGGGGGCTCAGAACTCCTACAATGAGCAGTTCTTC.

The V gene is TRBV7-8, the J gene TRBJ2-2, with 7 bases identical to TRBD1. This CDR3 has 15 residues. The V segment lost 2 bases and the J segment 0 bases; nucleotides outside the gene matches: 0. CDR1 is SGHVS, CDR2 FQNEAQ, per germline. DNA for the CDR3: TGTGCCAGCAGCTTACAGGGGGCGAACACCGGGGAGCTGTTTTTT. Encoded protein: CASSLQGANTGELFF.

V and J are TRBV5-1 and TRBJ2-3, with TRBD2 matching 7 bases. With 4 bases clipped from V and 0 bases from J, the junction kept 14 bases outside the gene matches. Germline V CDR1 and CDR2: SGHRS, YFSETQ. This CDR3 contains 18 residues. Here the CDR3 DNA reads TGCGCCAGCAGCGGCGGGGGTCGGGAGCCGGCCAGCACAGATACGCAGTATTTT. Its translation is CASSGGGREPASTDTQYF.

This clone was detected only once. V usage is TRBV30 and J usage is TRBJ2-4; a possible D gene is TRBD2 (5 bases). The CDR3 is made up of 15 amino acids. Trimming pared 0 bases from V and 0 bases from J, leaving 9 bases between. Germline CDR1 GTSNPN, CDR2 SVGIG (reference sequence). Written as DNA, the CDR3 is TGTGCCTGGAGTGTTATAGGACTAGCCAAAAACATTCAGTACTTC. Protein sequence: CAWSVIGLAKNIQYF.

The chain links TRBV6-5 to TRBJ1-2, with 8 positions matching TRBD1. Germline V gene lookup returns CDR1 MNHEY and CDR2 SVGAGI. CDR3 size: 15 residues. Germline trimming cut 0 bases from V and 2 bases from J; bases unmatched to any gene: 2. Here the CDR3 DNA reads TGTGCCAGCAGTTACTCGGGACAGGAGAACTATGGCTACACCTTC. This gives the protein CASSYSGQENYGYTF.

The chain has TRBV4-3 and TRBJ2-3; 12 nucleotides align to TRBD2. CDR1 and CDR2 from the germline V gene are LGHNA and YSLEER. The ends lost 4 bases at V and 6 bases at J; junction bases unmatched: 5. This CDR3 has 15 residues. The CDR3 loop reads CASSLSSGGADTQYF. CDR3 DNA sequence: TGCGCCAGCAGCCTTTCTAGCGGGGGGGCTGATACGCAGTATTTT.

This chain connects TRBV19 to TRBJ1-1; D is possibly TRBD1 (5 bases). V lost 4 bases and J lost 4, with 7 bases in between. Per the germline V gene, CDR1 is LNHDA and CDR2 is SQIVND (reference sequence). CDR3 length: 12 amino acids. The CDR3 spells CASSRGGTEAFF. CDR3 in DNA: TGTGCCAGTAGTAGGGGCGGCACTGAAGCTTTCTTT.

The chain has TRBV19 and TRBJ1-2, with a tentative D call TRBD1 (6 bases). The germline gives CDR1 LNHDA, CDR2 SQIVND (reference sequence). Trimming shortened V by 5 bases and J by 2 bases, and 12 bases separated the two germline ends. CDR3 length equals 14 residues. The CDR3 DNA reads TGTGCCAGTAGTTCCCCGGGACACAACTATGGCTACACCTTC. Translating gives CASSSPGHNYGYTF.

The V gene is TRBV10-3, the J gene TRBJ1-2; perhaps TRBD1 as D (6 bases). Germline CDR1 reads ENHRY; CDR2 reads SYGVKD. V lost 3 bases and J lost 5, with 13 bases in between. This CDR3 has 14 residues. In DNA form, the CDR3 reads TGTGCCATCAGTGACTACAGGGACGATTATGGCTACACCTTC. Translation: CAISDYRDDYGYTF.

The V and J genes are TRBV7-3 and TRBJ2-1; TRBD1 matches at 10 bases. The CDR3 is 15 residues long. Germline V gene sequence: CDR1 SGHTA, CDR2 FQGTGA. The V segment lost 5 bases and the J segment 7 bases; nucleotides outside the gene matches: 8. CDR3 bases: TGTGCCAGCAGCGCCCGGGACAGGGGTGGAAATGAGCAGTTCTTC. Protein product: CASSARDRGGNEQFF.

The chain employs TRBV30 and TRBJ1-1, with D maybe TRBD1 (5 bases). Trimming took off 5 bases at V and 1 base at J, with 11 bases between the two ends. This CDR3 contains 13 residues. Germline CDR1 reads GTSNPN; CDR2 reads SVGIG (reference sequence). The DNA of the CDR3 is TGTGCCTGGCAAAGACAGCAGAACACTGAAGCTTTCTTT. This sequence encodes CAWQRQQNTEAFF.

CDR3 sequence reads: CASSLGVRIGNEQFF. The CDR3 bases are TGTGCCAGCAGCTTAGGCGTACGTATTGGCAATGAGCAGTTCTTC. The chain has TRBV11-2 and TRBJ2-1; D unclear. Germline CDR1 SGHAT, CDR2 FQNNGV. The CDR3 spans 15 residues. The V and J ends lost 1 base and 6 bases respectively, with 13 bases between them.

The V and J genes are TRBV27 and TRBJ2-3; perhaps TRBD2 as D (7 bases). CDR1 and CDR2 (germline): MNHEY, SMNVEV (reference sequence). With 6 bases removed from V and 6 bases from J, the gap between germline ends came to 22 bases. The CDR3 is 16 amino acids. The CDR3, as DNA: TGTGCCAGCAGGCCATCATCTTCGGGGGGCCGGGATACGCAGTATTTT. Translation: CASRPSSSGGRDTQYF.

The chain carries TRBV4-2 and TRBJ1-5; the D is unclear. The V and J ends lost 0 bases and 6 bases respectively, with 3 bases between them. The CDR3 spans 12 residues. The germline gives CDR1 LGHNA, CDR2 YNFKEQ. The CDR3 nucleotides read TGTGCCAGCAGCCAAGACGGTCAGCCCCAGCATTTT. This sequence encodes CASSQDGQPQHF.

The rearrangement uses TRBV28 and TRBJ1-1; D is perhaps TRBD1 (5 bases). CDR3 length: 16 residues. Germline CDR1 is MDHEN and CDR2 is SYDVKM. The V and J ends lost 6 bases and 7 bases respectively, with 24 bases between them. Written as DNA, the CDR3 is TGTGCCAGCAGCTGGGCCGGGGGTCCCCGGTCCGTTGAAGCTTTCTTT. Residues: CASSWAGGPRSVEAFF. Full variable domain (missing parts from reference TRBV28 and TRBJ1-1): DVKVTQSSRYLVKRTGEKVFLECVQDMDHENMFWYRQDPGLGLRLIYFSYDVKMKEKGDIPEGYSVSREKKERFSLILESASTNQTSMYLCASSWAGGPRSVEAFFGQGTRLTVV.

The chain combines TRBV7-2 with TRBJ2-5; the match to TRBD1 covers 9 bases. The CDR3 has 15 residues. Looked up from germline, CDR1 is SGHTA and CDR2 is FQGNSA. V shed 2 bases, J shed 3 bases, and the junction held 4 bases outside the gene matches. CDR3 loop: CASSLTGTGKETQYF. The DNA for the CDR3 is TGTGCCAGCAGCTTAACCGGGACAGGGAAAGAGACCCAGTACTTC.

The chain joins TRBV9 to TRBJ2-3; 11 nucleotides align to TRBD2. V trimming: 4 bases; J trimming: 6 bases; junction bases outside the gene matches: 7. CDR1 is SGDLS, CDR2 YYNGEE, per germline. CDR3 length equals 15 residues. CDR3 in amino acids: CASSSSGGATDTQYF. In DNA, the CDR3 is TGTGCCAGCAGCAGTAGCGGGGGGGCGACGGATACGCAGTATTTT.

This chain joins TRBV6-5 and TRBJ1-5; 9 bases align to TRBD1. The germline CDR1 and CDR2 sequences are MNHEY and SVGAGI. The V segment lost 2 bases and the J segment 6 bases; nucleotides outside the gene matches: 5. The CDR3 is 15 residues long. The CDR3 loop reads CASSYGQGLSQPQHF. CDR3 sequence (DNA): TGTGCCAGCAGTTACGGACAGGGGTTGAGTCAGCCCCAGCATTTT.

This rearrangement joins TRBV19 to TRBJ1-4, with no clear D. This CDR3 region has 18 residues. V shed 0 bases and J shed 6 bases, with 20 bases lying between them. Germline V gene sequence: CDR1 LNHDA, CDR2 SQIVND (reference sequence). The CDR3 coding sequence is TGTGCCAGTAGTATAGATGGGCCGAGAAGGTTCCTTTATGAAAAACTGTTTTTT. Translating gives CASSIDGPRRFLYEKLFF.

This chain links TRBV7-2 with TRBJ1-2, with 8 bases lining up with TRBD1. The V gene's germline CDR1 is SGHTA and CDR2 FQGNSA. J lost 1 base, V lost 5 bases, and 9 bases had no gene match. CDR3 size: 16 residues. The CDR3 DNA follows: TGTGCCAGCAGCCCAGGACAGGGATTCCTTAACTATGGCTACACCTTC. It specifies CASSPGQGFLNYGYTF.

The rearrangement joins TRBV9 to TRBJ2-7; no clear D gene. Germline lookup yields CDR1 SGDLS and CDR2 YYNGEE. The CDR3 runs 13 residues. V dropped 2 bases and J dropped 7 bases, with 13 bases sitting between them. CDR3: CASSVQSMSEQYF. CDR3 bases: TGTGCCAGCAGCGTCCAATCTATGTCGGAGCAGTACTTC.

The chain is built from TRBV2 and TRBJ1-3, with D tentatively TRBD1 (6 bases). V was trimmed by 7 bases and J by 1 base, leaving 11 bases between them. This CDR3 comprises 14 residues. Germline CDR1 is SNHLY and CDR2 is FYNNEI. CDR3 region: CASTGRGSGNTIYF. The CDR3 bases are TGTGCCAGCACCGGAAGGGGGTCTGGAAACACCATATATTTT.

This rearrangement joins TRBV15 to TRBJ2-7, with a tentative D call TRBD1 (5 bases). V lost 2 bases and J 0 bases, leaving 20 bases between the germline ends. Looked up from germline, CDR1 is LNHNV and CDR2 is YYDKDF (reference sequence). This CDR3 is built from 18 residues. CDR3 loop: CATSRFPPDSSISYEQYF. Written as DNA, the CDR3 is TGTGCCACCAGCAGATTTCCCCCTGACAGCTCCATCTCCTACGAGCAGTACTTC.